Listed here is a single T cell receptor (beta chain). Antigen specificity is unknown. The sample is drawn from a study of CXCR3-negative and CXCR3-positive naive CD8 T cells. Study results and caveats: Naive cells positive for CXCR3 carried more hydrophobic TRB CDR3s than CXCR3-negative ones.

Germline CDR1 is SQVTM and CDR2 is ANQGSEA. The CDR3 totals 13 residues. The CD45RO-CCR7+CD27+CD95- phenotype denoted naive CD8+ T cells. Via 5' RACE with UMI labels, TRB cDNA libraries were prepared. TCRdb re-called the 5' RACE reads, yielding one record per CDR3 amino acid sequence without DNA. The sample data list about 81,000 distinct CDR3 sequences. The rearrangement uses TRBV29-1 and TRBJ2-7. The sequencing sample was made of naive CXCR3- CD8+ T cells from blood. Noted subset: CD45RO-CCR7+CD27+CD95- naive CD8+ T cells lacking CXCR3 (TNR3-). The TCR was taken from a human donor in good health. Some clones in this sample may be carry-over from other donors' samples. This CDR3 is CSVEGQNSYEQYF.